This TCR beta chain was identified in a study of T cells in Graves' hyperthyroidism and ophthalmopathy. In its sample, this clonotype was seen a few times. From RNA transcripts, TCR beta CDR3 regions were amplified. First-round RT-PCR of the TCR CDR3 relied on the HTBI primer set. TCRdb re-called the multiplex PCR reads with MiXCR, one entry per CDR3 protein. The sample holds 540,000 or so distinct CDR3 sequences, 15% to 19% seen once. The study defined stable Graves' hyperthyroidism as no ophthalmopathy progression within 18 months. The source material was blood. This receptor was taken from a young woman with Graves' hyperthyroidism.

The CDR3 nucleotides read TGTGCCAGCAGTGAAGCGAGACACGAGCAGTACTTC. This sequence encodes CASSEARHEQYF. The V call is TRBV6-1, the J call TRBJ2-7, with D uncertain. Germline V gene data show CDR1 as MNHNS and CDR2 as SASEGT. Trimming removed 0 bases from V and 5 bases from J, with 5 bases in between. The CDR3 extends over 12 amino acids.